This entry lists 29 T cell receptor beta chains sequenced from one sample in a study of T cell changes during pregnancy in multiple sclerosis (dated by TCRdb to about 2019). Libraries came from the immunoSEQ multiplex PCR assay. TCRdb's version of the immuneACCESS table is confined to in-frame rearrangements and falls short of the full clone set. An unresolved V gene accounts for under half of the shortfall where checked; the remainder is of unknown origin. The sample table lists about 75,000 clones, more than 80% of them with a count of one. The ten most abundant clones make up roughly 1% of the sample. The sequenced sample was peripheral blood, obtained in the first trimester of pregnancy. The receptor source for this set is a female donor in good health, enrolled as a control in a pregnancy study.

The chain combines TRBV5-6 with TRBJ1-2, with a tentative D call TRBD1 (6 bases). CDR3 length: 14 residues. Trimming took 2 bases from V and 3 from J, leaving 11 bases between them. Per the germline V gene, CDR1 is SGHDT and CDR2 is YYEEEE. CDR3 nucleotide sequence: TGTGCCAGCAGCTTACGGGGGGCGCACTATGGCTACACCTTC. Its translation is CASSLRGAHYGYTF.

The chain couples TRBV19 to TRBJ1-2; TRBD1 matches 7 bases. Losses at the gene ends were 4 bases for V and 5 bases for J; bases not matched to a gene: 7. Germline V gives CDR1 LNHDA, CDR2 SQIVND (reference sequence). The CDR3 is 14 amino acids. The CDR3 sequence is CASSTGTALYGYTF. The CDR3 DNA reads TGTGCCAGTAGTACCGGGACAGCCTTATATGGCTACACCTTC.

The chain has TRBV5-4 and TRBJ2-7, with 9 bases matching TRBD2. V lost 5 bases and J lost 3; bases outside the gene matches: 9. The CDR3 spans 15 residues. The germline V gene has CDR1 SGHNT and CDR2 YYREEE (reference sequence). CDR3 bases: TGTGCCAGCAGTGTTATAACTAGCGGGCACTACGAGCAGTACTTC. Residues: CASSVITSGHYEQYF.

V gene TRBV27 combines with J gene TRBJ2-7, with D possibly being TRBD1 (6 bases). CDR1 and CDR2 (germline): MNHEY, SMNVEV (reference sequence). CDR3 size: 14 residues. V lost 8 bases, J lost 2 bases, and 16 bases lay in between. CDR3 protein: CASGRGGVAYEQYF. Written as DNA, the CDR3 is TGTGCCAGCGGACGAGGGGGAGTAGCCTACGAGCAGTACTTC.

V is TRBV7-2 and J is TRBJ2-7; maybe TRBD1 (5 bases). The germline V gene has CDR1 SGHTA and CDR2 FQGNSA. Trimming pared 2 bases from V and 4 bases from J, leaving 6 bases between. The CDR3 has 12 residues. In DNA, the CDR3 is TGTGCCAGCAGCTTACAGGGTTACGAGCAGTACTTC. Translating it yields CASSLQGYEQYF.

In nucleotides, the CDR3 is TGTGCCAGCAGCCAAGGGACAGGGAGGAACAACTATGGCTACACCTTC. Translation gives CASSQGTGRNNYGYTF. The J gene is TRBJ1-2, the V gene TRBV14; 8 bases match TRBD1. The V gene end was trimmed by 1 base and the J gene end by 2 bases; junction bases not matched to a gene: 6. CDR3 length equals 16 residues. Per germline, CDR1 SGHDN and CDR2 FVKESK. The complete variable domain, with remaining parts taken from reference TRBV14 and TRBJ1-2, reads EAGVTQFPSHSVIEKGQTVTLRCDPISGHDNLYWYRRVMGKEIKFLLHFVKESKQDESGMPNNRFLAERTGGTYSTLKVQPAELEDSGVYFCASSQGTGRNNYGYTFGSGTRLTVV.

This rearrangement joins TRBV28 to TRBJ2-3; D possibly corresponds to TRBD1 (6 bases). Trimming shortened V by 7 bases and J by 1 base, and 15 bases separated the two germline ends. Germline assignment: CDR1 MDHEN and CDR2 SYDVKM. The CDR3 has 15 residues. The CDR3 reads CASIERGKGTDTQYF. Here the CDR3 DNA reads TGTGCCAGCATCGAAAGGGGGAAGGGCACAGATACGCAGTATTTT.

V is TRBV9 and J is TRBJ1-3; a weak D match, TRBD1 (5 bases). Trimming took off 2 bases at V and 4 bases at J, with 10 bases between the two ends. The CDR3 sequence is 14 residues long. Germline V lookup: CDR1 SGDLS, CDR2 YYNGEE. CDR3 nucleotides: TGTGCCAGCAGCGTGGAGGGGATCGGAAACACCATATATTTT. Translated, it gives CASSVEGIGNTIYF.

V usage is TRBV14 and J usage is TRBJ1-4; D unresolved. Trimming cost V 5 bases and J 4 bases, with 14 bases left between them. Germline V gives CDR1 SGHDN, CDR2 FVKESK. The CDR3 runs 15 residues. For the CDR3, the DNA is TGTGCCAGCAGCGAAGTGCGGGCCCTTAATGAAAAACTGTTTTTT. Protein product: CASSEVRALNEKLFF.

This clone was detected only a few times. The chain carries TRBV5-6 and TRBJ1-2; 7 nucleotides line up with TRBD1. Germline-derived CDR1 and CDR2 are SGHDT and YYEEEE. The CDR3 sequence is 13 residues long. The junction had 8 bases not matched to a gene; V was cut back by 4 bases and J by 8 bases. The CDR3 sequence: CASSITGAGGYTF. The CDR3 nucleotides are TGTGCCAGCAGCATCACAGGGGCTGGCGGCTACACCTTC.

This chain's CDR3 is CASSLRGLNYGYTF. CDR3 nucleotide sequence: TGTGCCAGCAGCTTGAGGGGGCTCAACTATGGCTACACCTTC. The V gene is TRBV5-8, the J gene TRBJ1-2, with 7 bases that match TRBD1. The CDR3 covers 14 residues. The V segment lost 1 base and the J segment 2 bases; nucleotides outside the gene matches: 2. Germline V gene lookup returns CDR1 SGHTS and CDR2 YDEGEE.

The chain carries TRBV10-3 and TRBJ2-1; 12 nucleotides line up with TRBD1. This CDR3 has 19 residues. CDR1 is ENHRY and CDR2 is SYGVKD in the germline V gene. Trimming removed 11 bases from V and 8 bases from J; junction bases left unmatched: 25. The CDR3 nucleotides read TGTGCCCCAGTGATAGAGGGACAGGGGGCACCACTCCCGATGTATGAGCAGTTCTTC. Its protein is CAPVIEGQGAPLPMYEQFF.

The chain links TRBV7-8 to TRBJ2-2; 13 bases map to TRBD2. The CDR3 totals 17 residues. CDR1 SGHVS and CDR2 FQNEAQ come from the germline V gene. V dropped 6 bases and J dropped 4; count of bases not matched to a gene: 8. The CDR3 region is CASSAATSGGITGELFF. In DNA form, the CDR3 reads TGTGCCAGCAGTGCAGCGACTAGCGGGGGGATCACCGGGGAGCTGTTTTTT.

This clone came up once. V gene TRBV11-3 combines with J gene TRBJ2-1; 10 bases align to TRBD2. The trim removed 5 bases at V and 3 bases at J, leaving 4 bases unmatched. Germline V CDR1 and CDR2: SGHNT, YENEEA. This CDR3 has 15 residues. The CDR3 reads CASSGASGGYNEQFF. The CDR3 nucleotides read TGTGCCAGCAGCGGAGCTAGCGGGGGCTACAATGAGCAGTTCTTC. The full variable domain, its missing parts supplied by reference TRBV11-3 and TRBJ2-1, is EAGVVQSPRYKIIEKKQPVAFWCNPISGHNTLYWYLQNLGQGPELLIRYENEEAVDDSQLPKDRFSAERLKGVDSTLKIQPAELGDSAVYLCASSGASGGYNEQFFGPGTRLTVL.

The V call is TRBV6-5, the J call TRBJ2-7; 10 bases are shared with TRBD2. Looked up from germline, CDR1 is MNHEY and CDR2 is SVGAGI. Germline trimming cut 7 bases from V and 3 bases from J; bases unmatched to any gene: 9. There are 15 residues in the CDR3. The DNA for the CDR3 is TGTGCCAGCAAAGCGGGGGGGGGCAGCGGCTACGAGCAGTACTTC. Translated: CASKAGGGSGYEQYF.

The chain employs TRBV28 and TRBJ1-6; maybe TRBD1 (5 bases). The CDR3 sequence is 12 residues long. Germline V gene sequence: CDR1 MDHEN, CDR2 SYDVKM. V gave up 7 bases and J gave up 9 bases, with 10 bases separating them. CDR3 residues: CASNGRASPLHF. The CDR3 DNA sequence: TGTGCCAGCAACGGCAGGGCTTCACCCCTCCACTTT.

This chain links TRBV5-4 with TRBJ2-5; the match to TRBD1 covers 7 bases. Germline V gene lookup returns CDR1 SGHNT and CDR2 YYREEE (reference sequence). The V gene end was trimmed by 4 bases and the J gene end by 2 bases; junction bases not matched to a gene: 5. The length of the CDR3 is 14 residues. The DNA of the CDR3 is TGTGCCAGCAGCCTACGACAGGGTCAAGAGACCCAGTACTTC. Protein product: CASSLRQGQETQYF.

J is TRBJ1-2 and V is TRBV5-1; maybe TRBD1 (6 bases). Germline-derived CDR1 and CDR2 are SGHRS and YFSETQ. The CDR3 covers 15 residues. Trimming left V 0 bases short and J 4 bases short, with 13 bases between. The CDR3 loop reads CASSLGQDPVYGYTF. The CDR3 DNA follows: TGCGCCAGCAGCTTGGGACAGGACCCCGTCTATGGCTACACCTTC.

This clone was seen a few times. The chain combines TRBV7-2 with TRBJ2-3; TRBD2 aligns across 10 bases. The germline CDR1 and CDR2 sequences are SGHTA and FQGNSA. The trim removed 3 bases at V and 5 bases at J, leaving 5 bases unmatched. The CDR3 consists of 15 residues. The DNA of the CDR3 is TGTGCCAGCAGCTTGACTAGCGGGTACCAAGATACGCAGTATTTT. As protein: CASSLTSGYQDTQYF.

The V gene is TRBV5-1, the J gene TRBJ2-1; 8 bases are a match to TRBD2. The CDR3 runs to 15 residues. After removal of 4 bases from V and 0 bases from J, the junction contained 3 bases not matched to a gene. CDR1 and CDR2 (germline): SGHRS, YFSETQ. CDR3 loop: CASSGSGGSYNEQFF. The DNA of the CDR3 is TGCGCCAGCAGCGGAAGCGGGGGCTCCTACAATGAGCAGTTCTTC. The entire variable domain, with the rest obtained from reference TRBV5-1 and TRBJ2-1, is as follows: KAGVTQTPRYLIKTRGQQVTLSCSPISGHRSVSWYQQTPGQGLQFLFEYFSETQRNKGNFPGRFSGRQFSNSRSEMNVSTLELGDSALYLCASSGSGGSYNEQFFGPGTRLTVL.

This clone was counted a single time. The rearrangement joins TRBV2 to TRBJ1-2, with D possibly TRBD1 on 6 matching bases. Trimming pared 5 bases from V and 5 bases from J, leaving 18 bases between. The CDR3 loop spans 15 amino acids. Germline assignment: CDR1 SNHLY and CDR2 FYNNEI. The CDR3 nucleotides read TGTGCCAGCAGTCTTCCCCAGGACAGTCGGTATGGCTACACCTTC. Translation gives CASSLPQDSRYGYTF.

J is TRBJ2-1 and V is TRBV7-2; possible D gene TRBD1, 6 bases. The CDR3 has 15 residues. In germline, CDR1 is SGHTA, CDR2 FQGNSA. V was cut by 8 bases and J by 0 bases, with 14 bases left in between. CDR3 amino acids: CASSVRGSSYNEQFF. The CDR3 coding sequence is TGTGCCAGCTCCGTGAGGGGGAGCTCCTACAATGAGCAGTTCTTC.

The genes are TRBV5-1 and TRBJ2-7; D is possibly TRBD1 (6 bases). The germline V gene has CDR1 SGHRS and CDR2 YFSETQ. The length of the CDR3 is 17 residues. The germline V and J ends were trimmed by 4 bases and 0 bases, with 20 bases remaining between them. The CDR3 coding sequence is TGCGCCAGCAGCCCACTGGTGTCAGGGGCGTTCTCCTACGAGCAGTACTTC. It specifies CASSPLVSGAFSYEQYF.

The rearrangement links TRBV5-1 to TRBJ2-7, with D maybe TRBD1 (5 bases). The CDR3 has 13 residues. V was trimmed by 9 bases and J by 5 bases, leaving 18 bases between them. CDR1 and CDR2 from the germline V gene are SGHRS and YFSETQ. CDR3 DNA: TGCGCCACCCGCGCAGGGCACTTGCACGAGCAGTACTTC. Translating it yields CATRAGHLHEQYF.

The chain employs TRBV5-6 and TRBJ2-3; D might be TRBD1 (5 bases). The CDR3 has 16 amino acids. V shed 2 bases and J shed 1 base, with 14 bases lying between them. Germline loops: CDR1 SGHDT, CDR2 YYEEEE. DNA of the CDR3: TGTGCCAGCAGCTTAAGTCGCAGCAGGGGCACAGATACGCAGTATTTT. This codes for CASSLSRSRGTDTQYF.

There are a few counts of this clone. Other DNA sequences in the sample encode the same CDR3. This chain connects TRBV11-2 to TRBJ1-1; 7 bases line up with TRBD1. Germline values: CDR1 SGHAT, CDR2 FQNNGV. With V trimmed by 1 base and J by 2 bases, 4 bases remained unmatched. The CDR3 totals 15 residues. CDR3 protein: CASSLAGTANTEAFF. CDR3 bases: TGTGCCAGCAGCTTAGCTGGGACAGCTAACACTGAAGCTTTCTTT.

The table lists this clone with a count of one. This sequence joins TRBV11-2 and TRBJ1-1, with TRBD1 as a possible D gene (6 bases). The CDR3 extends over 14 amino acids. The V end lost 1 base, the J end lost 14 bases, and 20 bases lay between the germline ends. Germline-derived CDR1 and CDR2 are SGHAT and FQNNGV. CDR3 in DNA: TGTGCCAGCAGCTTAGTTCTTAGGCAGGGGTCGTCGTTCTTT. This translates into CASSLVLRQGSSFF.

This chain joins TRBV2 and TRBJ1-1; D is ambiguous. V was cut by 2 bases and J by 6 bases, with 13 bases left in between. This CDR3 contains 14 residues. Germline V gives CDR1 SNHLY, CDR2 FYNNEI. CDR3 residues: CASSEFPTRAEAFF. CDR3 sequence (DNA): TGTGCCAGCAGTGAATTTCCCACGAGGGCTGAAGCTTTCTTT.

This rearrangement joins TRBV5-1 to TRBJ2-2, with 9 nucleotides matching TRBD2. Unmatched junction bases numbered 7, after V lost 7 bases and J lost 6 bases. Germline values: CDR1 SGHRS, CDR2 YFSETQ. The CDR3 length is 14 residues. As DNA, the CDR3 is TGCGCCAGCTGGGCGGGAGGGCCGGCCGGGGAGCTGTTTTTT. Translating gives CASWAGGPAGELFF.